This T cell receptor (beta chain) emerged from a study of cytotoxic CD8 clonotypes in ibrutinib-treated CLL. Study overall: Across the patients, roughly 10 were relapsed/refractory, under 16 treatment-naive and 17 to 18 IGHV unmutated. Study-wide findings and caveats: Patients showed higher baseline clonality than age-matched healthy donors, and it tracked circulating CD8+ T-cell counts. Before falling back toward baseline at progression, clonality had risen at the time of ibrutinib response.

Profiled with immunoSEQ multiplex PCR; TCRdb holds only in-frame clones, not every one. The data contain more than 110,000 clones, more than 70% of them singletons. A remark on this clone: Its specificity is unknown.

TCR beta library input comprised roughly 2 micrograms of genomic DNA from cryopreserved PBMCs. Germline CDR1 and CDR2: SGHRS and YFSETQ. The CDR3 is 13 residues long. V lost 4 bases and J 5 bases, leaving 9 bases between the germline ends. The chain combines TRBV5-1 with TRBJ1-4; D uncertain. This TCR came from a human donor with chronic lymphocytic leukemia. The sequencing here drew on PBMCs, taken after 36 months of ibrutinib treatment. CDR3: CASSMLPNEKLFF. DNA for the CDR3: TGCGCCAGCAGCATGCTGCCGAATGAAAAACTGTTTTTT.